This TCR beta chain was identified in a study of cytomegalovirus exposure and HLA in healthy donors. Germline assignment: CDR1 SGHKS and CDR2 YYEKEE (reference sequence). The CDR3 extends over 19 amino acids. The V end lost 3 bases, the J end lost 6 bases, and 25 bases lay between the germline ends. Use of 60 Vbeta and 13 Jbeta primers characterized the PCR. Methods used by the authors: Counted up in a later analysis, unique TCR beta chains came to about 80 million, with some 11 million shared. Clones were read by immunoSEQ multiplex PCR, and TCRdb kept only the in-frame ones, dropping some. That table supplies the V and J calls and clone size; D and trimming were determined from the DNA. The table has approximately 110,000 clones, over 60% seen once. On this clone: Its target is not known.

Study-wide points: Reports credit the classifier with highly specific, highly sensitive diagnosis of cytomegalovirus status.

J is TRBJ2-6 and V is TRBV5-5, with TRBD2 as a possible D gene (5 bases). Material for sequencing was PBMCs. The receptor was derived from a woman aged 55 to 70 in good health and CMV-seropositive. The CDR3 is CASSSTLFLGSLTANVLTF. DNA of the CDR3: TGTGCCAGCAGCTCTACATTATTCCTGGGGAGTTTGACGGCCAACGTCCTGACTTTC.